This entry lists 21 T cell receptor beta chains sequenced from one sample in a study of T cells in Graves' hyperthyroidism and ophthalmopathy. RNA transcripts provided the source from which TCR beta CDR3 regions were amplified. The HTBI primer set was used in a first-round RT-PCR of the TCR CDR3. TCRdb re-analysed the multiplex PCR reads in MiXCR, keeping a single row per CDR3 protein. The table has 400,000 or so distinct CDR3 sequences, around 15% seen once. The sequenced sample was blood. These TCRs come from a woman aged 55 to 70 with Graves' ophthalmopathy.

This clonotype came up a few times. The V gene is TRBV27, the J gene TRBJ2-1; possible D gene TRBD2, 6 bases. The V gene's germline CDR1 is MNHEY and CDR2 SMNVEV (reference sequence). The V end lost 2 bases, the J end lost 0 bases, and 11 bases lay between the germline ends. This CDR3 comprises 16 residues. CDR3 sequence: CASSLTRGASYNEQFF. As DNA, the CDR3 is TGTGCCAGCAGTTTAACCCGCGGGGCCTCCTACAATGAGCAGTTCTTC.

This clonotype was counted a few times. The V call is TRBV25-1, the J call TRBJ1-5; unclear D gene. The germline CDR1 and CDR2 sequences are MGHDK and SYGVNS. This CDR3 contains 16 residues. V shed 3 bases and J shed 1 base, with 13 bases lying between them. CDR3 nucleotide sequence: TGTGCCAGCAGTGAGGACCGGGGAGGGAGCAATCAGCCCCAGCATTTT. Translated: CASSEDRGGSNQPQHF. Supplemented by reference TRBV25-1 and TRBJ1-5, the full variable domain reads EADIYQTPRYLVIGTGKKITLECSQTMGHDKMYWYQQDPGMELHLIHYSYGVNSTEKGDLSSESTVSRIRTEHFPLTLESARPSHTSQYLCASSEDRGGSNQPQHFGDGTRLSIL.

The chain carries TRBV14 and TRBJ2-3; 15 nucleotides match TRBD2. V was clipped by 4 bases and J by 4 bases; unmatched bases: 12. The CDR3 runs 19 residues. Germline assignment: CDR1 SGHDN and CDR2 FVKESK. In DNA form, the CDR3 reads TGTGCCAGCAGCCTTTCATTGGGACTAGCGGGAGGCCGGTCAGATACGCAGTATTTT. It translates to CASSLSLGLAGGRSDTQYF.

This clonotype was observed a few times. The chain employs TRBV20-1 and TRBJ1-1; the D gene is possibly TRBD1 (5 bases). V lost 6 bases, J lost 0 bases, and 20 bases lay in between. CDR1 and CDR2 from the germline V gene are DFQATT and SNEGSKA (reference sequence). The CDR3 has 16 residues. This CDR3 is CSALSRRRALNTEAFF. The CDR3 DNA reads as TGCAGTGCCCTCTCCCGACGCAGGGCCTTGAACACTGAAGCTTTCTTT.

V and J are TRBV5-8 and TRBJ2-2; possibly TRBD2 for D (6 bases). Trimming cost V 4 bases and J 5 bases, with 18 bases left between them. The CDR3 totals 16 residues. From germline, CDR1 is SGHTS and CDR2 YDEGEE. CDR3 in amino acids: CASSPGTPAGTGELFF. The CDR3, as DNA: TGTGCCAGCAGCCCTGGTACCCCCGCGGGGACCGGGGAGCTGTTTTTT.

This clonotype was detected only a few times. The rearrangement joins TRBV5-8 to TRBJ1-2, with 7 bases fitting TRBD1. Germline V gene sequence: CDR1 SGHTS, CDR2 YDEGEE. The CDR3 runs to 14 residues. V lost 0 bases to trimming and J lost 4 bases; unmatched junction nucleotides: 3. CDR3 region: CASSLATGRYGYTF. The DNA for the CDR3 is TGTGCCAGCAGCTTGGCGACAGGGCGCTATGGCTACACCTTC.

The chain has TRBV5-1 and TRBJ1-1; D is unclear. The germline CDR1 and CDR2 sequences are SGHRS and YFSETQ. Between the trimmed V and J ends, which lost 4 bases and 1 base, there was a span of 17 bases. CDR3 length equals 16 residues. DNA for the CDR3: TGCGCCAGCAGCGCGGCGAATAGGGAATGGAACACTGAAGCTTTCTTT. Translated, it gives CASSAANREWNTEAFF. The full variable domain, rest sourced from reference TRBV5-1 and TRBJ1-1, is KAGVTQTPRYLIKTRGQQVTLSCSPISGHRSVSWYQQTPGQGLQFLFEYFSETQRNKGNFPGRFSGRQFSNSRSEMNVSTLELGDSALYLCASSAANREWNTEAFFGQGTRLTVV.

This clonotype has just a few counts. The chain links TRBV12-3 or TRBV12-4 to TRBJ2-1, with 8 bases fitting TRBD2. The CDR3 is 15 amino acids. The trim removed 3 bases at V and 5 bases at J, leaving 6 bases unmatched. CDR3: CASSFVGLAHNEQFF. CDR3 coding DNA: TGTGCCAGCAGTTTCGTTGGACTAGCTCACAATGAGCAGTTCTTC.

The V and J genes are TRBV28 and TRBJ2-2; D not certain. The V gene lost 5 bases and the J gene lost 4 bases, with 14 bases spanning the gap. The CDR3 length is 15 residues. Germline values: CDR1 MDHEN, CDR2 SYDVKM. CDR3 region: CASSLSQVGTGELFF. The CDR3, as DNA: TGTGCCAGCAGTCTCTCCCAAGTCGGCACCGGGGAGCTGTTTTTT.

Regarding this clonotype: A much larger clone differs from this one at a single base, so this may be a read error. The conserved final phenylalanine or tryptophan is absent from the CDR3, which likely points to a read error. V is TRBV20-1 and J is TRBJ2-1; 11 bases line up with TRBD2. With V trimmed by 3 bases and J by 4 bases, 5 bases remained unmatched. Germline V gene data show CDR1 as DFQATT and CDR2 as SNEGSKA (reference sequence). This CDR3 has 15 residues. CDR3 amino acids: CSASSGTSGYNEQFL. The CDR3 coding sequence is TGCAGTGCTAGCTCCGGGACTAGCGGTTACAATGAGCAGTTCCTC.

Many counts were recorded for this clonotype. The chain joins TRBV20-1 to TRBJ1-2; 7 positions agree with TRBD1. The CDR3 has 15 amino acids. CDR1 DFQATT and CDR2 SNEGSKA come from the germline V gene (reference sequence). V dropped 6 bases and J dropped 0; count of bases not matched to a gene: 10. CDR3 in DNA: TGCAGTGCCCCGAAGGAGGGGGCCACTAACTATGGCTACACCTTC. Protein: CSAPKEGATNYGYTF.

In its sample, this clonotype was seen many times. The J gene is TRBJ2-1, the V gene TRBV24-1, with D perhaps matching TRBD2 (5 bases). The CDR3 extends over 16 amino acids. V was cut by 3 bases and J by 5 bases, with 16 bases left in between. Germline V CDR1 and CDR2: KGHDR, SFDVKD. This chain's CDR3 is CATSDPEPSGDNEQFF. The CDR3 coding sequence is TGTGCCACCAGTGATCCCGAGCCGTCCGGGGACAATGAGCAGTTCTTC.

At least ten counts were recorded for this clonotype. The rearrangement joins TRBV27 to TRBJ2-5; 11 bases map to TRBD2. This CDR3 is 16 amino acids long. The germline V gene encodes CDR1 MNHEY and CDR2 SMNVEV (reference sequence). Trimming removed 5 bases from V and 5 bases from J; junction bases left unmatched: 10. CDR3 residues: CASSADSGRAVETQYF. CDR3 nucleotide sequence: TGTGCCAGCAGTGCCGATAGCGGGAGGGCCGTTGAGACCCAGTACTTC.

Here the CDR3 reads CASRVGGPGTGELFF. The CDR3 DNA reads TGTGCCAGCAGAGTGGGAGGGCCGGGGACCGGGGAGCTGTTTTTT. This sequence joins TRBV7-8 and TRBJ2-2, with 7 bases matching TRBD2. The CDR3 runs to 15 residues. The V and J ends lost 6 bases and 5 bases, in that order; junction bases with no gene match: 9. Germline V gene sequence: CDR1 SGHVS, CDR2 FQNEAQ.

V gene TRBV29-1 combines with J gene TRBJ1-5; a weak D match, TRBD1 (5 bases). V was shortened by 4 bases and J by 5 bases, with 12 bases between the two germline ends. The germline V gene encodes CDR1 SQVTM and CDR2 ANQGSEA. The CDR3 has 13 amino acids. The CDR3 DNA sequence: TGCAGCGTTGGCCAGGGTCAGGATCAGCCCCAGCATTTT. Protein: CSVGQGQDQPQHF.

The chain carries TRBV19 and TRBJ1-5, with D possibly being TRBD1 (5 bases). Germline lookup yields CDR1 LNHDA and CDR2 SQIVND (reference sequence). The CDR3 sequence is 17 residues long. The ends were cut back, 3 bases at V and 4 bases at J, with 19 bases in the middle. Here the CDR3 reads CASSIGIFTGVNQPQHF. CDR3 coding DNA: TGTGCCAGTAGTATCGGTATTTTCACAGGCGTTAATCAGCCCCAGCATTTT.

The chain recombines TRBV12-3 or TRBV12-4 with TRBJ1-2, with 9 bases identical to TRBD1. The CDR3 has 15 residues. V trimming: 6 bases; J trimming: 4 bases; junction bases outside the gene matches: 9. CDR3 coding DNA: TGTGCCAGCAGCCAAACCGGACAGGGGCCCTATGGCTACACCTTC. The encoded protein is CASSQTGQGPYGYTF.

A few counts support this clonotype. The chain uses TRBV6-1 and TRBJ2-2; D is possibly TRBD1 (5 bases). With 0 bases removed from V and 0 bases from J, the gap between germline ends came to 5 bases. The germline gives CDR1 MNHNS, CDR2 SASEGT. The CDR3 is 15 residues long. The CDR3 spells CASSEATANTGELFF. The CDR3 nucleotides read TGTGCCAGCAGTGAAGCGACAGCGAACACCGGGGAGCTGTTTTTT.

This clonotype has at least ten counts. The chain combines TRBV24-1 with TRBJ2-2, with TRBD2 identical over 9 bases. This CDR3 is 17 amino acids long. V lost 4 bases to trimming and J lost 4 bases; unmatched junction nucleotides: 9. Germline V gene lookup returns CDR1 KGHDR and CDR2 SFDVKD. CDR3 sequence (DNA): TGTGCCACCAGTGACCCTAGCGGGACCCCGAGCACCGGGGAGCTGTTTTTT. This gives the protein CATSDPSGTPSTGELFF.

This clonotype has ten or more counts. The V gene is TRBV28, the J gene TRBJ1-5, with D maybe TRBD1 (5 bases). With 7 bases removed from V and 1 base from J, the gap between germline ends came to 14 bases. Germline V gene lookup returns CDR1 MDHEN and CDR2 SYDVKM. The CDR3 length is 15 residues. The CDR3 nucleotides read TGTGCCAGCACGTTGTTGAGACAGAGCAATCAGCCCCAGCATTTT. It is translated as CASTLLRQSNQPQHF.

This clonotype has ten or more counts. The rearrangement joins TRBV7-9 to TRBJ2-5, with a possible D match to TRBD2 (6 bases). CDR3 length: 15 residues. V dropped 3 bases and J dropped 4 bases, with 15 bases sitting between them. Germline assignment: CDR1 SEHNR and CDR2 FQNEAQ (reference sequence). CDR3: CASSFLRDGGETQYF. The CDR3 DNA follows: TGTGCCAGCAGCTTCCTCCGGGACGGGGGAGAGACCCAGTACTTC. The full variable domain, in which reference TRBV7-9 and TRBJ2-5 provide the parts outside the CDR3, is DTGVSQNPRHKITKRGQNVTFRCDPISEHNRLYWYRQTLGQGPEFLTYFQNEAQLEKSRLLSDRFSAERPKGSFSTLEIQRTEQGDSAMYLCASSFLRDGGETQYFGPGTRLLVL.